The rows below give T cell receptor beta chains drawn from one sample of a study of shared clonotypes between healthy human individuals. Assay used: immunoSEQ multiplex PCR; TCRdb lists only in-frame clones, some missing. The table records about 960,000 clones, about 80% of them present only once. The sample comprised memory CD4+ T cells sorted from blood. These receptors all come from a young man in good health. CDR3s leave out the opening cysteine and the closing phenylalanine or tryptophan. D genes are given only for firm matches.

V gene | D gene | CDR3 protein
TRBV28 | NA | ASSRDGTNQPQH
TRBV2 | TRBD1 | ASRGDSTTEKLF
TRBV5-1 | TRBD1 | ASSLVTGNNSPLH
TRBV19 | NA | ASSDNQPQH
TRBV5-4 | NA | ASSSTPLSGNTIY
TRBV18 | TRBD1 | ASSLTGGTNEKLF
TRBV6-1 | NA | ASSEKGPGYT
TRBV5-6 | TRBD2 | ASSFPSGKETQY
TRBV29-1 | TRBD1 | SVVQGSTEAF
TRBV28 | NA | ASSLLGSGYNEQF
TRBV7-9 | NA | ASSSSVGELNLQETQY
TRBV6-5 | TRBD1 | ASSYRQGTNEKLF
TRBV19 | NA | ASSIVQNTGELF
TRBV30 | NA | AWSDAGHLTSYNSPLH
TRBV11-3 | TRBD2 | ASSPLAGGSSYNEQF
TRBV18 | NA | ASSPPRGSEEKLF
TRBV5-1 | NA | ASSSSANSYNEQF
TRBV28 | TRBD1 | ASRATGGSNQPQH
TRBV7-2 | NA | ASSSSRGFTNTQY
TRBV5-4 | NA | ASSPRTGLYTEAF
TRBV27 | TRBD2 | ASSSGTSGRKTQY
TRBV10-1 | NA | ASSESGTATRYEQY
TRBV29-1 | NA | SVAKKNEQY
TRBV7-8 | NA | ASSLGQTPNYGYT
TRBV5-4 | TRBD1 | ASSLVRGQGLSGYT
TRBV4-1 | NA | ASSQWRGETQY
TRBV18 | TRBD1 | ASSPPGDRVSSPLH
TRBV2 | NA | ASRRTTNTGELF
TRBV6-6 | TRBD1 | ASRGQGTEAF